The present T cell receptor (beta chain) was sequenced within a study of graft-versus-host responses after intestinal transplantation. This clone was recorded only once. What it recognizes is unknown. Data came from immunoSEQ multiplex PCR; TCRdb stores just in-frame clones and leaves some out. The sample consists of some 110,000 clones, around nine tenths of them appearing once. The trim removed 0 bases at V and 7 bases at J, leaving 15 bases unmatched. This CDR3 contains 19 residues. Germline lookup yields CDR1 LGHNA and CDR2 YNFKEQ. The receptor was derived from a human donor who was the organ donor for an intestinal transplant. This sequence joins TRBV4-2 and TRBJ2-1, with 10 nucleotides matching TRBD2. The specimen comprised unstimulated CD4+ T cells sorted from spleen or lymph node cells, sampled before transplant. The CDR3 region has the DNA TGTGCCAGCAGCCAAGATTTACTCACGACTAGCGGGTTTCGAAATGAGCAGTTCTTC. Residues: CASSQDLLTTSGFRNEQFF.